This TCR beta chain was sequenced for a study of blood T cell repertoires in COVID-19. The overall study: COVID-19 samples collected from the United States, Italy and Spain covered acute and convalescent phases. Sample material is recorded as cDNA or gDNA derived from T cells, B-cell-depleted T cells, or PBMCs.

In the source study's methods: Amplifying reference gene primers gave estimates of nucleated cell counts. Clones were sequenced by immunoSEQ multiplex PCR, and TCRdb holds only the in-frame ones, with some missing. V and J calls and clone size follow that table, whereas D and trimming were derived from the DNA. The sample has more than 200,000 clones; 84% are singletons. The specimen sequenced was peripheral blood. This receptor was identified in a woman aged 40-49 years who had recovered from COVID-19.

DNA of the CDR3: TGTGCCACCAGTGATTCCAAGACTAGCCCACGCACAGATACGCAGTATTTT. It encodes CATSDSKTSPRTDTQYF. The chain couples TRBV24-1 to TRBJ2-3; 7 bases line up with TRBD2. V trimming: 2 bases; J trimming: 1 base; junction bases outside the gene matches: 8. This CDR3 region has 17 residues. From germline, CDR1 is KGHDR and CDR2 SFDVKD.